The rows below give T cell receptor beta chains drawn from one sample of a study of T cells in pancreatic ductal adenocarcinoma. Repertoires were generated with immunoSEQ multiplex PCR, while TCRdb's copy carries only in-frame clones and drops some. The sample contains roughly 100,000 clones, nearly 95% of which appear only once. Input material: PBMCs. Every receptor here comes from a human donor with pancreatic ductal adenocarcinoma. The CDR3 runs from the conserved cysteine through the conserved F or W. The D gene is left open where the match is weak.

J gene	D gene	V gene	CDR3 DNA	CDR3 protein
TRBJ2-1	-	TRBV19	TGTGCCAGTAGTATAGGAAGCATGAGCTCCTACAATGAGCAGTTCTTC	CASSIGSMSSYNEQFF
TRBJ1-1	-	TRBV18	TGTGCCAGCTCACCCGGACAGTTGAACACTGAAGCTTTCTTT	CASSPGQLNTEAFF
TRBJ2-2	-	TRBV27	TGTGCCAGCAGTTCCACCGGGAACACCGGGGAGCTGTTTTTT	CASSSTGNTGELFF
TRBJ1-2	-	TRBV5-1	TGCGCCAGCAGCTTGGAAGGGGCGTCTATCTCGGGCTACACCTTC	CASSLEGASISGYTF
TRBJ2-3	TRBD2	TRBV28	TGTGCCAGCAGTCCGGGAGGCCAGTCGGATACGCAGTATTTT	CASSPGGQSDTQYF
TRBJ1-5	-	TRBV5-1	TGCGCCAGCAGCTTGGAAGGCAGGGGCGAAAATCAGCCCCAGCATTTT	CASSLEGRGENQPQHF
TRBJ1-3	-	TRBV28	TGTGCCAGCAACCGGGGGGGGCAGGGGAACACCATATATTTT	CASNRGGQGNTIYF
TRBJ2-7	-	TRBV6-6	TGTGCCAGCAGTGCGCAGGGTTACGAGCAGTACTTC	CASSAQGYEQYF
TRBJ2-2	-	TRBV4-2	TGTGCCAGCAGCCAAGCCTTACAGCCCTCAGGGGTCACCGGGGAGCTGTTTTTT	CASSQALQPSGVTGELFF
TRBJ2-2	-	TRBV30	TGTGCCTGGAATCAGAACACCGGGGAGCTGTTTTTT	CAWNQNTGELFF
TRBJ1-2	TRBD1	TRBV7-2	TGTGCCAGCAGCTCCCCGGGACAGGGGATTTATGGCTACACCTTC	CASSSPGQGIYGYTF